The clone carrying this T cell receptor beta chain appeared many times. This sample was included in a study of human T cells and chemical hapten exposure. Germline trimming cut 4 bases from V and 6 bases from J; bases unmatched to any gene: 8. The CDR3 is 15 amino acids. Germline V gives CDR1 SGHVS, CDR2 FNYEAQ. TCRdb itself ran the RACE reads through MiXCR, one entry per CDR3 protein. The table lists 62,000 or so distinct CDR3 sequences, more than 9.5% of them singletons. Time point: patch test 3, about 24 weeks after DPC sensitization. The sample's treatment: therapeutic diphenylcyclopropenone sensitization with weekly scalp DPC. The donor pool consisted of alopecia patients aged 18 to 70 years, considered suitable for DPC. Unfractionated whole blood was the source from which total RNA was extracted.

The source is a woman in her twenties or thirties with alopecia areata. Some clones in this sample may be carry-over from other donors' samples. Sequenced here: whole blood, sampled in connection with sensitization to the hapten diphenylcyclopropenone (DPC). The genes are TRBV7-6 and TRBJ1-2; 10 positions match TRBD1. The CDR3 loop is CASSSGGQGNHGYTF. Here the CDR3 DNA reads TGTGCCAGCAGCTCCGGGGGACAGGGGAATCATGGCTACACCTTC.